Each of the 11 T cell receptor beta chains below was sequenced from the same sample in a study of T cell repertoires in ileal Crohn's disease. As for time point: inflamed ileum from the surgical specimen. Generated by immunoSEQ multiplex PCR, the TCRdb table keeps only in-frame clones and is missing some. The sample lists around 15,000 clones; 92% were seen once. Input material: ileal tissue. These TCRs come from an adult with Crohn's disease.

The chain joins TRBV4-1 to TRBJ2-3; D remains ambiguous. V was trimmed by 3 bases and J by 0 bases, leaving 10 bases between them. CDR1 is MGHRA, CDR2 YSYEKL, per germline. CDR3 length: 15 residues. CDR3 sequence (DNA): TGCGCCAGCAGCCACGTCCTGGCGAGCACAGATACGCAGTATTTT. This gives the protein CASSHVLASTDTQYF.

The CDR3 nucleotides read TGTGCCAGCCACAGGAACAGGGGTAATTCACCCCTCCACTTT. This gives the protein CASHRNRGNSPLHF. V gene TRBV2 combines with J gene TRBJ1-6; 7 bases agree with TRBD1. Trimming removed 8 bases from V and 6 bases from J; junction bases left unmatched: 7. Germline V CDR1 and CDR2: SNHLY, FYNNEI. The CDR3 runs 14 residues.

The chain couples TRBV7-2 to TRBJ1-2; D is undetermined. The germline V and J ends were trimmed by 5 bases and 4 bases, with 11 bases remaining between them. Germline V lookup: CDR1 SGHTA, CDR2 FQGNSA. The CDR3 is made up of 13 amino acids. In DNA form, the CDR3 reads TGTGCCAGCAGCGCCGGGGAGGGCTATGGCTACACCTTC. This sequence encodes CASSAGEGYGYTF.

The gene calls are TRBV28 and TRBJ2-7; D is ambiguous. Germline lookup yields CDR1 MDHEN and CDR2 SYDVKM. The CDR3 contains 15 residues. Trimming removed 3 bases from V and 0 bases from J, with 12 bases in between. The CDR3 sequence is CASSLLTALSYEQYF. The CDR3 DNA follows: TGTGCCAGCAGTTTGTTAACAGCCCTCTCCTACGAGCAGTACTTC.

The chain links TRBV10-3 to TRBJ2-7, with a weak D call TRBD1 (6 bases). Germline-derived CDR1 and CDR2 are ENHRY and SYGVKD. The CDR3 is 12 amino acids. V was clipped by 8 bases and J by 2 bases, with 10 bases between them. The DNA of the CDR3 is TGTGCCATCCGGGACATAACCTACGAGCAGTACTTC. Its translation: CAIRDITYEQYF.

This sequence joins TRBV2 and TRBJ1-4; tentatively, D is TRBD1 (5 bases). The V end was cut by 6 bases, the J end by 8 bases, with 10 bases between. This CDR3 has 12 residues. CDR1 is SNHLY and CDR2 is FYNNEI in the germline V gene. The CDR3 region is CASRTDLEKLFF. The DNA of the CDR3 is TGTGCCAGCAGGACAGACTTGGAAAAACTGTTTTTT.

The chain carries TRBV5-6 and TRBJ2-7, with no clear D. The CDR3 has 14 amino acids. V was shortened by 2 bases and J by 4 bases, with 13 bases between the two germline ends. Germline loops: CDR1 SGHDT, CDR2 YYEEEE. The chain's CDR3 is CASSFKEKVYEQYF. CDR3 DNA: TGTGCCAGCAGCTTTAAAGAGAAAGTTTACGAGCAGTACTTC. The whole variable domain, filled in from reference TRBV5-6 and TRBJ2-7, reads DAGVTQSPTHLIKTRGQQVTLRCSPKSGHDTVSWYQQALGQGPQFIFQYYEEEERQRGNFPDRFSGHQFPNYSSELNVNALLLGDSALYLCASSFKEKVYEQYFGPGTRLTVT.

The CDR3 region is CASSREGNGELFF. CDR3 sequence (DNA): TGCGCCAGCAGCCGCGAGGGGAACGGGGAGCTGTTTTTT. J is TRBJ2-2 and V is TRBV5-1, with D perhaps assigned TRBD1 or TRBD2 (5 bases each). The germline gives CDR1 SGHRS, CDR2 YFSETQ. Trimming took 4 bases from V and 7 from J, leaving 11 bases between them. CDR3 length: 13 residues. The entire variable domain, with the rest obtained from reference TRBV5-1 and TRBJ2-2, is as follows: KAGVTQTPRYLIKTRGQQVTLSCSPISGHRSVSWYQQTPGQGLQFLFEYFSETQRNKGNFPGRFSGRQFSNSRSEMNVSTLELGDSALYLCASSREGNGELFFGEGSRLTVL.

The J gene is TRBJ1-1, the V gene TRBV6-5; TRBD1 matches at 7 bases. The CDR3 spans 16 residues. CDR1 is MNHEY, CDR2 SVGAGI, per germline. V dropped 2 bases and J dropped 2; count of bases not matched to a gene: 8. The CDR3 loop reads CASSYTPGQYNTEAFF. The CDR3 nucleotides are TGTGCCAGCAGTTACACACCGGGACAGTACAACACTGAAGCTTTCTTT.

CDR3 amino acids: CASSSSDRANTEAFF. CDR3 sequence (DNA): TGTGCCAGCAGCTCCTCCGACAGGGCGAACACTGAAGCTTTCTTT. The chain links TRBV11-2 to TRBJ1-1; 7 bases are a match to TRBD1. The ends lost 4 bases at V and 1 base at J; junction bases unmatched: 6. Germline V gene data show CDR1 as SGHAT and CDR2 as FQNNGV. The CDR3 runs to 15 residues.

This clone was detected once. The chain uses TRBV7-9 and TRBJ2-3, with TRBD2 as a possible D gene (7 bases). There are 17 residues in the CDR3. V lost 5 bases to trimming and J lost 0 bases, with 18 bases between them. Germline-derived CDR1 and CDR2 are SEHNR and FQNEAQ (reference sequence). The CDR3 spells CASSPSDGGASTDTQYF. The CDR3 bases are TGTGCCAGCAGCCCTTCTGATGGGGGGGCAAGCACAGATACGCAGTATTTT. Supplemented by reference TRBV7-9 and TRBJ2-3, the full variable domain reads DTGVSQNPRHKITKRGQNVTFRCDPISEHNRLYWYRQTLGQGPEFLTYFQNEAQLEKSRLLSDRFSAERPKGSFSTLEIQRTEQGDSAMYLCASSPSDGGASTDTQYFGPGTRLTVL.